The 32 T cell receptor beta chains listed next were all sequenced from one sample in a study of OX40 agonist ivuxolimab in advanced cancers. Data came from immunoSEQ multiplex PCR; TCRdb stores just in-frame clones and leaves some out. This table holds tens of thousands of clones, roughly 86% found once. The sample in question was CD4+ or CD8+ T cells sorted from blood, obtained in a trial of the OX40 agonist ivuxolimab. The receptors originated from an adult with an advanced solid tumor such as melanoma, head and neck, liver or kidney cancer.

The V and J genes are TRBV5-1 and TRBJ2-7; maybe TRBD1 (5 bases). Germline values: CDR1 SGHRS, CDR2 YFSETQ. The V end was cut by 7 bases, the J end by 5 bases, with 16 bases between. The CDR3 has 13 residues. CDR3 amino acids: CASADIGEDEQYF. The CDR3 bases are TGCGCCAGCGCGGACATAGGGGAAGACGAGCAGTACTTC.

The chain employs TRBV18 and TRBJ2-5; D not certain. The CDR3 totals 15 residues. CDR1 KGHSH and CDR2 LQKENI come from the germline V gene. V was clipped by 2 bases and J by 4 bases, with 14 bases between them. CDR3 in amino acids: CASSPFNARSETQYF. As DNA, the CDR3 is TGTGCCAGCTCACCATTTAATGCTAGATCAGAGACCCAGTACTTC. The full variable domain, in which reference TRBV18 and TRBJ2-5 provide the parts outside the CDR3, is NAGVMQNPRHLVRRRGQEARLRCSPMKGHSHVYWYRQLPEEGLKFMVYLQKENIIDESGMPKERFSAEFPKEGPSILRIQQVVRGDSAAYFCASSPFNARSETQYFGPGTRLLVL.

CDR3 region: CASSDRERGEQYF. The CDR3 bases are TGTGCCAGCAGTGACAGGGAACGGGGCGAGCAGTACTTC. J is TRBJ2-7 and V is TRBV2; D tentatively fits TRBD1 or TRBD2 (5 bases each). CDR1 SNHLY and CDR2 FYNNEI come from the germline V gene. This CDR3 has 13 residues. Trimming pared 3 bases from V and 6 bases from J, leaving 12 bases between.

The rearrangement links TRBV27 to TRBJ2-1, with TRBD2 matching 14 bases. The CDR3 sequence is 15 residues long. V shed 4 bases, J shed 10 bases, and the junction held 6 bases outside the gene matches. CDR1 is MNHEY, CDR2 SMNVEV, per germline (reference sequence). This chain's CDR3 is CASSSGLAGVDEQFF. CDR3 DNA sequence: TGTGCCAGCAGTTCGGGACTAGCGGGAGTTGACGAGCAGTTCTTC.

The chain carries TRBV7-8 and TRBJ2-7; D remains ambiguous. V was pared by 2 bases and J by 5 bases, with 13 bases between. CDR1 SGHVS and CDR2 FQNEAQ come from the germline V gene. The CDR3 totals 14 residues. DNA of the CDR3: TGTGCCAGCAGCTTATCCCCGACATTCAACGAGCAGTACTTC. Protein: CASSLSPTFNEQYF.

There are a few counts of this clone. The rearrangement links TRBV11-3 to TRBJ1-1; D unclear. V lost 5 bases and J 0 bases, leaving 10 bases between the germline ends. Germline CDR1 is SGHNT and CDR2 is YENEEA. This CDR3 is built from 14 residues. CDR3: CASSPPRMNTEAFF. CDR3 nucleotides: TGTGCCAGCAGCCCCCCTCGGATGAACACTGAAGCTTTCTTT.

V is TRBV28 and J is TRBJ2-3, with 13 bases identical to TRBD2. Germline CDR1 and CDR2: MDHEN and SYDVKM. Losses at the gene ends were 2 bases for V and 1 base for J; bases not matched to a gene: 9. This CDR3 is 19 amino acids long. The CDR3 loop is CASSLVLAGGPGGTDTQYF. CDR3 sequence (DNA): TGTGCCAGCAGTTTAGTACTAGCGGGGGGGCCCGGCGGCACAGATACGCAGTATTTT.

The rearrangement joins TRBV6-5 to TRBJ1-1, with 8 bases that match TRBD1. Germline V CDR1 and CDR2: MNHEY, SVGAGI. The V gene end was trimmed by 6 bases and the J gene end by 4 bases; junction bases not matched to a gene: 10. The CDR3 has 15 amino acids. DNA of the CDR3: TGTGCCAGCAGACACATCGGACAGGGCGGCACTGAAGCTTTCTTT. This gives the protein CASRHIGQGGTEAFF.

The chain combines TRBV5-4 with TRBJ2-7; TRBD2 agrees at 8 bases. There are 15 residues in the CDR3. CDR1 and CDR2 (germline): SGHNT, YYREEE (reference sequence). Trimming cost V 4 bases and J 3 bases; bases outside gene matches: 9. The CDR3 spells CASSPDPGGVYEQYF. The CDR3 nucleotides read TGTGCCAGCAGCCCCGATCCGGGAGGGGTCTACGAGCAGTACTTC.

The chain couples TRBV19 to TRBJ2-7; TRBD1 agrees at 8 bases. The trim removed 1 base at V and 2 bases at J, leaving 4 bases unmatched. Per the germline V gene, CDR1 is LNHDA and CDR2 is SQIVND (reference sequence). This CDR3 is 15 amino acids long. The CDR3 loop reads CASSIAWTGPYEQYF. The CDR3 nucleotides are TGTGCCAGTAGTATAGCGTGGACAGGGCCCTACGAGCAGTACTTC.

The chain links TRBV10-3 to TRBJ2-1; 10 nucleotides align to TRBD2. V shed 10 bases, J shed 7 bases, and the junction held 10 bases outside the gene matches. This CDR3 is 14 amino acids long. Germline V lookup: CDR1 ENHRY, CDR2 SYGVKD. This chain's CDR3 is CARGSGRAVNEQFF. As DNA, the CDR3 is TGTGCCAGAGGAAGCGGGAGGGCCGTAAATGAGCAGTTCTTC.

The chain couples TRBV4-1 to TRBJ2-7; the D gene could be TRBD1 or TRBD2 (5 bases each). V was shortened by 1 base and J by 3 bases, with 13 bases between the two germline ends. Germline CDR1 reads MGHRA; CDR2 reads YSYEKL. This CDR3 contains 15 residues. The CDR3 is CASSQAWDGIYEQYF. CDR3 bases: TGCGCCAGCAGCCAAGCTTGGGACGGGATCTACGAGCAGTACTTC.

The chain joins TRBV4-2 to TRBJ1-5, with TRBD1 matching 7 bases. The CDR3 has 17 amino acids. The trim removed 1 base at V and 4 bases at J, leaving 10 bases unmatched. Looked up from germline, CDR1 is LGHNA and CDR2 is YNFKEQ. CDR3 in amino acids: CASSQARGTSGNQPQHF. The CDR3 bases are TGTGCCAGCAGCCAAGCCAGGGGGACCAGTGGGAATCAGCCCCAGCATTTT.

This rearrangement joins TRBV21-1 to TRBJ1-1; the listed D gene, TRBD1, was not tested against the DNA. TRBV21-1 is a listed pseudogene. There are 13 residues in the CDR3. The DNA for the CDR3 is TGTGCCAGCAGCAAGCGACAGTACACTGAAGCTTTCTTT. It translates to CASSKRQYTEAFF.

This rearrangement joins TRBV19 to TRBJ2-7; no firm D call. V lost 3 bases, J lost 4 bases, and 7 bases lay in between. The V gene's germline CDR1 is LNHDA and CDR2 SQIVND (reference sequence). The CDR3 consists of 12 residues. The CDR3: CASSIVGYEQYF. The CDR3 bases are TGTGCCAGTAGTATTGTGGGGTACGAGCAGTACTTC.

This clone has just one count. This chain uses TRBV5-1 with TRBJ1-1, with 7 bases that match TRBD1. Trimming cost V 2 bases and J 3 bases; bases outside gene matches: 7. Germline loops: CDR1 SGHRS, CDR2 YFSETQ. This CDR3 spans 15 amino acids. CDR3: CASSLPSGGHTEAFF. In DNA form, the CDR3 reads TGCGCCAGCAGCTTACCTTCAGGGGGGCACACTGAAGCTTTCTTT.

The chain combines TRBV28 with TRBJ1-3; D is undetermined. The germline CDR1 and CDR2 sequences are MDHEN and SYDVKM. Between the trimmed V and J ends, which lost 8 bases and 0 bases, there was a span of 14 bases. The CDR3 sequence is 15 residues long. This chain's CDR3 is CASASGRLSGNTIYF. The CDR3 DNA reads as TGTGCCAGCGCCAGCGGACGGCTCTCTGGAAACACCATATATTTT.

This clone was detected only once. The chain links TRBV6-5 to TRBJ2-1; no reliable D call. This CDR3 has 15 residues. Trimming removed 0 bases from V and 0 bases from J, with 6 bases in between. Germline V gene lookup returns CDR1 MNHEY and CDR2 SVGAGI. The CDR3 reads CASSYSLGSYNEQFF. The CDR3 nucleotides read TGTGCCAGCAGTTACTCTCTGGGCTCCTACAATGAGCAGTTCTTC.

Remarks on this clone: Different DNA sequences within this sample yield the same CDR3. The chain employs TRBV7-9 and TRBJ1-5; D ambiguous. The CDR3 is made up of 16 amino acids. Trimming cost V 5 bases and J 0 bases, with 14 bases left between them. The V gene's germline CDR1 is SEHNR and CDR2 FQNEAQ (reference sequence). The CDR3 nucleotides are TGTGCCAGCAGCCCTAGGCAGATCGGTAGCAATCAGCCCCAGCATTTT. It specifies CASSPRQIGSNQPQHF.

The J gene is TRBJ1-1, the V gene TRBV27; D gene ambiguous. The germline CDR1 and CDR2 sequences are MNHEY and SMNVEV (reference sequence). The CDR3 loop spans 14 amino acids. V was trimmed by 3 bases and J by 2 bases, leaving 10 bases between them. The CDR3 here is CASSFGQANTEAFF. The CDR3 DNA reads as TGTGCCAGCAGTTTTGGGCAGGCCAACACTGAAGCTTTCTTT.

V and J are TRBV7-2 and TRBJ2-1; possible D gene TRBD1, 6 bases. The CDR3 sequence is 15 residues long. V lost 5 bases and J 9 bases, leaving 20 bases between the germline ends. Germline CDR1 and CDR2: SGHTA and FQGNSA. CDR3 DNA: TGTGCCAGCAGCCAAGGGACACCGTGGGAGAGTGAGCAGTTCTTC. Translation: CASSQGTPWESEQFF.

The rearrangement uses TRBV10-2 and TRBJ2-1; D not certain. Germline lookup yields CDR1 WSHSY and CDR2 SAAADI. This CDR3 comprises 15 residues. The V end lost 1 base, the J end lost 7 bases, and 14 bases lay between the germline ends. CDR3 sequence reads: CASSEYFEVGNEQFF. The CDR3 region has the DNA TGCGCCAGCAGTGAGTACTTTGAGGTAGGGAATGAGCAGTTCTTC.

The chain recombines TRBV29-1 with TRBJ2-7, with D unclear. This CDR3 comprises 13 residues. Looked up from germline, CDR1 is SQVTM and CDR2 is ANQGSEA. V shed 6 bases and J shed 2 bases, with 14 bases lying between them. For the CDR3, the DNA is TGCAGCGTGGCCCCCGGCAATACCTACGAGCAGTACTTC. It yields the protein CSVAPGNTYEQYF.

This clone came up a few times. The J gene is TRBJ2-1, the V gene TRBV7-2; D possibly uses TRBD1 or TRBD2 (5 bases each). From germline, CDR1 is SGHTA and CDR2 FQGNSA. V lost 1 base and J 10 bases, leaving 14 bases between the germline ends. This CDR3 has 14 residues. The CDR3 DNA follows: TGTGCCAGCAGCTTAGAGGTCGCGTGGGGGGAGCAGTTCTTC. Amino acids: CASSLEVAWGEQFF.

CDR3 nucleotides: TGTGCCAGCAGCTGGCTAGCGACCTACGAGCAGTACTTC. Its translation is CASSWLATYEQYF. The chain joins TRBV11-2 to TRBJ2-7; D is possibly TRBD2 (6 bases). V was pared by 4 bases and J by 2 bases, with 9 bases between. Germline CDR1 and CDR2: SGHAT and FQNNGV. The CDR3 loop spans 13 amino acids.

The chain joins TRBV4-1 to TRBJ2-3; 10 bases line up with TRBD2. This CDR3 contains 18 residues. The trim removed 0 bases at V and 2 bases at J, leaving 8 bases unmatched. Looked up from germline, CDR1 is MGHRA and CDR2 is YSYEKL. CDR3 region: CASSQERGGTSVTDTQYF. CDR3 DNA: TGCGCCAGCAGCCAAGAAAGAGGGGGGACTAGCGTCACAGATACGCAGTATTTT.

This sequence joins TRBV9 and TRBJ2-1, with 10 bases matching TRBD1. V lost 5 bases to trimming and J lost 4 bases; unmatched junction nucleotides: 3. The CDR3 is 14 amino acids. Germline V gene data show CDR1 as SGDLS and CDR2 as YYNGEE. The CDR3 sequence is CASRPGQGYNEQFF. CDR3 coding DNA: TGTGCCAGCAGACCGGGACAGGGGTACAATGAGCAGTTCTTC. Supplemented by reference TRBV9 and TRBJ2-1, the full variable domain reads DSGVTQTPKHLITATGQRVTLRCSPRSGDLSVYWYQQSLDQGLQFLIQYYNGEERAKGNILERFSAQQFPDLHSELNLSSLELGDSALYFCASRPGQGYNEQFFGPGTRLTVL.

The chain recombines TRBV7-8 with TRBJ2-7; D assignment may be TRBD1 or TRBD2 (5 bases each). V dropped 1 base and J dropped 3 bases, with 13 bases sitting between them. Per the germline V gene, CDR1 is SGHVS and CDR2 is FQNEAQ. The CDR3 contains 15 residues. CDR3 sequence reads: CASSLGVGAFYEQYF. In DNA, the CDR3 is TGTGCCAGCAGCTTAGGGGTCGGGGCCTTCTACGAGCAGTACTTC.

The chain recombines TRBV27 with TRBJ1-5; no clear D gene. In germline, CDR1 is MNHEY, CDR2 SMNVEV (reference sequence). The CDR3 runs to 15 residues. Trimming pared 2 bases from V and 8 bases from J, leaving 16 bases between. The CDR3 coding sequence is TGTGCCAGCAGTTTACTCCCAGGAACCGTGGAGCCCCAGCATTTT. Its translation is CASSLLPGTVEPQHF.

In this sample, this clone turned up once. This chain uses TRBV9 with TRBJ2-1; 7 bases are a match to TRBD2. The germline CDR1 and CDR2 sequences are SGDLS and YYNGEE. V lost 5 bases, J lost 0 bases, and 11 bases stayed unmatched. This CDR3 is 17 amino acids long. CDR3 in DNA: TGTGCCAGCAGTCTCTGGGGCGGGAGCTCCTCCTACAATGAGCAGTTCTTC. It codes for CASSLWGGSSSYNEQFF. The full variable domain, completed using reference TRBV9 and TRBJ2-1, is DSGVTQTPKHLITATGQRVTLRCSPRSGDLSVYWYQQSLDQGLQFLIQYYNGEERAKGNILERFSAQQFPDLHSELNLSSLELGDSALYFCASSLWGGSSSYNEQFFGPGTRLTVL.

This clone has a single count. J is TRBJ1-2 and V is TRBV20-1; D uncertain. Germline V gene lookup returns CDR1 DFQATT and CDR2 SNEGSKA (reference sequence). The CDR3 loop spans 11 amino acids. Between the trimmed V and J ends, which lost 3 bases and 8 bases, there was a span of 10 bases. Written as DNA, the CDR3 is TGCAGTGCTAGGATCCTCCGGGGCTACACCTTC. Translated: CSARILRGYTF.

This clone has only one observation. The chain links TRBV15 to TRBJ2-3; TRBD2 is a possible D gene (5 bases). Germline lookup yields CDR1 LNHNV and CDR2 YYDKDF (reference sequence). This CDR3 has 15 amino acids. V dropped 0 bases and J dropped 4 bases, with 11 bases sitting between them. The CDR3 DNA follows: TGTGCCACCAGCAGAGAGGGAGTAGGAGCAGATACGCAGTATTTT. This encodes CATSREGVGADTQYF.